This T cell receptor (beta chain) was captured in a study of shared clonotypes between healthy human individuals. Looking at the study overall: There were three CD4 naive, three CD4 memory, two CD8 naive and one CD8 memory plates per donor.

Clones were sequenced by immunoSEQ multiplex PCR, and TCRdb holds only the in-frame ones, with some missing. In the table there are 300,000 or so clones, under 80% of which are singletons. The CDR3 extends over 14 amino acids. CDR1 SNHLY and CDR2 FYNNEI come from the germline V gene. Trimming removed 8 bases from V and 7 bases from J; junction bases left unmatched: 9. Points from the study as a whole: Exclusively blood specimens were collected; tissue repertoires likely differ. Across subsets, estimated richness was generally greater for naive than for memory populations. Lower generation probabilities were found for non-shared clonotypes than for those shared by all four donors.

To note about this clone: Its antigen is undetermined.

This receptor was identified in a man younger than 40 in good health. The sample comprised memory CD4+ T cells sorted from blood. The subset denotes: CD45RA-negative fraction. This chain joins TRBV2 and TRBJ2-1; 9 nucleotides align to TRBD2. The CDR3 loop reads CASLQRGAGNEQFF. Here the CDR3 DNA reads TGTGCCAGCCTCCAGCGGGGGGCGGGAAATGAGCAGTTCTTC.